Listed here are 20 T cell receptor beta chains from one sample, sequenced in a study of T cell responses to AZD1222 COVID-19 vaccine. Repertoires were generated with immunoSEQ multiplex PCR, while TCRdb's copy carries only in-frame clones and drops some. Counted here are 100,000 to 120,000 clones, roughly nine tenths occurring once; the ten biggest clones make up around 1.5%. The source material was peripheral blood, sampled on day 0 of AZD1222 vaccination. The receptors stem from an adult in good health.

This chain joins TRBV4-1 and TRBJ2-7; 8 bases fit TRBD1. Germline V gene lookup returns CDR1 MGHRA and CDR2 YSYEKL. The CDR3 has 13 amino acids. Unmatched junction bases numbered 5, after V lost 3 bases and J lost 7 bases. The CDR3 sequence is CASSHQGAGEQYF. The CDR3 DNA reads as TGCGCCAGCAGCCACCAGGGGGCGGGGGAGCAGTACTTC.

Only a few counts were recorded for this clone. The chain carries TRBV7-8 and TRBJ1-2; TRBD1 matches 9 bases. The CDR3 is 17 amino acids. CDR1 is SGHVS and CDR2 is FQNEAQ in the germline V gene. The V gene end was trimmed by 2 bases and the J gene end by 7 bases; junction bases not matched to a gene: 14. For the CDR3, the DNA is TGTGCCAGCAGCTTATCGGTAGCTGTCACAGGGGGCAGTGGCTACACCTTC. This codes for CASSLSVAVTGGSGYTF.

The chain has TRBV15 and TRBJ1-1; tentative D call: TRBD1 (6 bases). The CDR3 is 15 residues long. Germline loops: CDR1 LNHNV, CDR2 YYDKDF (reference sequence). Trimming took 0 bases from V and 4 from J, leaving 12 bases between them. The CDR3 DNA sequence: TGTGCCACCAGCAGAGACCCGAGGGGGACCACTGAAGCTTTCTTT. Translated, it gives CATSRDPRGTTEAFF.

The J gene is TRBJ1-1, the V gene TRBV4-1; D uncertain. Germline CDR1 and CDR2: MGHRA and YSYEKL. Trimming removed 1 base at V and 0 bases at J, with 18 bases between. The CDR3 loop spans 18 amino acids. For the CDR3, the DNA is TGCGCCAGCAGCCAAGCCTTAGGGAGAACAAAGTTGAACACTGAAGCTTTCTTT. Translating gives CASSQALGRTKLNTEAFF.

The chain employs TRBV18 and TRBJ2-7; D possibly matches TRBD1 or TRBD2 (5 bases each). This CDR3 is built from 15 residues. CDR1 and CDR2 from the germline V gene are KGHSH and LQKENI. Between the trimmed V and J ends, which lost 3 bases and 5 bases, there was a span of 17 bases. Here the CDR3 reads CASSPTRDAKNEQYF. The CDR3, as DNA: TGTGCCAGCTCACCTACCCGGGACGCAAAGAACGAGCAGTACTTC.

Only one count was recorded for this clone. J is TRBJ2-1 and V is TRBV18; D is possibly TRBD1 (5 bases). Looked up from germline, CDR1 is KGHSH and CDR2 is LQKENI. The CDR3 has 16 amino acids. The V and J ends lost 1 base and 0 bases respectively, with 10 bases between them. The CDR3 sequence is CASSPRNGHSYNEQFF. The CDR3 DNA sequence: TGTGCCAGCTCACCACGGAACGGACACTCCTACAATGAGCAGTTCTTC.

The V and J genes are TRBV19 and TRBJ2-1; no firm D call. CDR3 length: 11 residues. Trimming cost V 4 bases and J 11 bases, with 9 bases left between them. Germline CDR1 is LNHDA and CDR2 is SQIVND (reference sequence). The CDR3 spells CASSNGVKQFF. CDR3 nucleotides: TGTGCCAGTAGTAATGGGGTAAAGCAGTTCTTC.

V is TRBV7-6 and J is TRBJ1-2; unclear D gene. Trimming took 8 bases from V and 5 from J, leaving 9 bases between them. This CDR3 has 11 amino acids. CDR1 and CDR2 (germline): SGHVS, FNYEAQ. The CDR3 DNA is TGTGCCAGCGGGGAAGGTTATGGCTACACCTTC. It is translated as CASGEGYGYTF.

By share, this clone counts as medium-sized (0.01 to 0.1%). The gene calls are TRBV3-1 (or the pseudogene TRBV3-2) and TRBJ2-5; D gene unclear. The germline CDR1 and CDR2 sequences are LGHDT and YNNKEL (reference sequence). The CDR3 contains 13 residues. The V gene lost 4 bases and the J gene lost 7 bases, with 13 bases spanning the gap. CDR3 sequence reads: CASSPLGSGTQYF. As DNA, the CDR3 is TGTGCCAGCAGCCCCCTTGGGTCGGGGACCCAGTACTTC.

This sequence joins TRBV6-4 and TRBJ1-2; D possibly corresponds to TRBD1 (5 bases). The V end lost 4 bases, the J end lost 0 bases, and 9 bases lay between the germline ends. The CDR3 is 14 amino acids. Germline V gene lookup returns CDR1 MRHNA and CDR2 SNTAGT. For the CDR3, the DNA is TGTGCCAGCAGTGCTGACAGAACTAACTATGGCTACACCTTC. It is translated as CASSADRTNYGYTF.

The gene calls are TRBV15 and TRBJ1-1; tentative D call: TRBD1 (5 bases). V dropped 1 base and J dropped 1 base, with 10 bases sitting between them. The CDR3 covers 15 residues. The germline CDR1 and CDR2 sequences are LNHNV and YYDKDF (reference sequence). DNA of the CDR3: TGTGCCACCAGCAGAGTGGCCAGGGCGAACACTGAAGCTTTCTTT. Residues: CATSRVARANTEAFF.

The CDR3 DNA follows: TGCAGCGCAGCGGGTGAGGAAAAACTGTTTTTT. Amino acid sequence: CSAAGEEKLFF. This chain uses TRBV29-1 with TRBJ1-4; D is unresolved. The germline V gene encodes CDR1 SQVTM and CDR2 ANQGSEA. Trimming shortened V by 7 bases and J by 8 bases, and 11 bases separated the two germline ends. This CDR3 contains 11 residues.

This clone was observed once. J is TRBJ1-4 and V is TRBV23-1, with D maybe TRBD1 (6 bases). TRBV23-1 is identified as an open reading frame with a role that is uncertain. V was cut by 6 bases and J by 4 bases, with 15 bases left in between. The CDR3 length is 15 residues. The CDR3 loop reads CASSRKGVGNEKLFF. CDR3 bases: TGCGCCAGCAGCAGGAAGGGGGTGGGTAATGAAAAACTGTTTTTT.

V and J are TRBV6-5 and TRBJ2-5; D possibly corresponds to TRBD1 (5 bases). CDR1 and CDR2 from the germline V gene are MNHEY and SVGAGI. The CDR3 sequence is 14 residues long. Trimming removed 7 bases from V and 5 bases from J, with 17 bases in between. The CDR3 loop is CASTQWGSEETQYF. Written as DNA, the CDR3 is TGTGCCAGCACCCAGTGGGGCTCAGAGGAGACCCAGTACTTC.

In this sample, this clone turned up a few times. This chain connects TRBV11-2 to TRBJ1-2; TRBD1 aligns across 7 bases. The CDR3 covers 17 residues. The V gene's germline CDR1 is SGHAT and CDR2 FQNNGV. Trimming cost V 1 base and J 6 bases; bases outside gene matches: 14. The CDR3 spells CASSLAFNRGAGDGYTF. The CDR3 DNA is TGTGCCAGCAGCTTAGCCTTCAACAGGGGCGCTGGGGATGGCTACACCTTC.

This clone was detected once. The chain has TRBV15 and TRBJ1-3; D is undetermined. V was shortened by 2 bases and J by 2 bases, with 10 bases between the two germline ends. CDR1 is LNHNV and CDR2 is YYDKDF in the germline V gene (reference sequence). The CDR3 contains 15 residues. CDR3 DNA: TGTGCCACCAGCAGACAGACACGGGCTGGAAACACCATATATTTT. This gives the protein CATSRQTRAGNTIYF.

This chain connects TRBV6-5 to TRBJ1-1, with 10 positions matching TRBD1. This CDR3 has 15 amino acids. V was pared by 6 bases and J by 6 bases, with 10 bases of the junction left unmatched. CDR1 and CDR2 (germline): MNHEY, SVGAGI. The CDR3 DNA sequence: TGTGCCAGCAGCCCAGGGACAGGGGTTTTCTCTGAAGCTTTCTTT. It is translated as CASSPGTGVFSEAFF.

This clone showed up just once. CDR3 bases: TGTGCCAGCAGTGAAGCGCGGACTGAAGCTTTCTTT. Its protein product is CASSEARTEAFF. This sequence joins TRBV6-1 and TRBJ1-1; D not certain. Looked up from germline, CDR1 is MNHNS and CDR2 is SASEGT. V was clipped by 0 bases and J by 5 bases, with 4 bases between them. The CDR3 runs to 12 residues.

V is TRBV6-6 and J is TRBJ1-1; the match to TRBD1 covers 9 bases. J was trimmed by 4 bases and V by 7 bases; bases with no gene match: 7. This CDR3 contains 14 residues. Germline CDR1 and CDR2: MNHNY and SVGAGI (reference sequence). Here the CDR3 reads CASTGTGWGTEAFF. The CDR3 nucleotides are TGTGCCAGCACCGGGACAGGGTGGGGCACTGAAGCTTTCTTT.

This chain uses TRBV3-1 (or the pseudogene TRBV3-2) with TRBJ2-4; 8 bases are a match to TRBD2. The CDR3 totals 13 residues. Germline values: CDR1 LGHDT, CDR2 YNNKEL (reference sequence). V shed 5 bases, J shed 9 bases, and the junction held 6 bases outside the gene matches. Here the CDR3 DNA reads TGTGCCAGCAGCACCGGGGGGGGTACCATTCAGTACTTC. This codes for CASSTGGGTIQYF.